Listed here is a single T cell receptor beta chain. What it binds is unknown. The missing CDR3 end, 3 residues past where the read stops, is filled in from the germline J gene. The sample originates from a study of T cells in women clearing cervical HPV infection. Study background: Controls gave blood once infection was undetectable; cases at lesion identification.

Study outcomes and limitations: CIN3+ cases had significantly higher TCR repertoire richness than controls, but evenness did not differ. Effector/memory and HPV-specific T cells were not isolated, and association timing is unknown.

Sequencing was performed with immunoSEQ multiplex PCR; in TCRdb, only in-frame clones are kept and a portion is missing. The sample holds about 25,000 clones. Per germline, CDR1 LNHDA and CDR2 SQIVND (reference sequence). This CDR3 region has 13 residues. J gave up 4 bases and V 5 bases, and 4 bases lay outside the gene matches. Sequencing was done on a sample of blood buffy coat. The clonotype comes from a woman between 18 and 70 years old with a cervical HPV16 infection that either progressed to CIN3+ or cleared (not recorded which). The rearrangement links TRBV19 to TRBJ1-2; TRBD1 matches 7 bases. CDR3 protein: CASSEQGSYGYTF. The sequenced part of the CDR3 DNA is TGTGCCAGTAGTGAACAGGGGAGCTATGGC.